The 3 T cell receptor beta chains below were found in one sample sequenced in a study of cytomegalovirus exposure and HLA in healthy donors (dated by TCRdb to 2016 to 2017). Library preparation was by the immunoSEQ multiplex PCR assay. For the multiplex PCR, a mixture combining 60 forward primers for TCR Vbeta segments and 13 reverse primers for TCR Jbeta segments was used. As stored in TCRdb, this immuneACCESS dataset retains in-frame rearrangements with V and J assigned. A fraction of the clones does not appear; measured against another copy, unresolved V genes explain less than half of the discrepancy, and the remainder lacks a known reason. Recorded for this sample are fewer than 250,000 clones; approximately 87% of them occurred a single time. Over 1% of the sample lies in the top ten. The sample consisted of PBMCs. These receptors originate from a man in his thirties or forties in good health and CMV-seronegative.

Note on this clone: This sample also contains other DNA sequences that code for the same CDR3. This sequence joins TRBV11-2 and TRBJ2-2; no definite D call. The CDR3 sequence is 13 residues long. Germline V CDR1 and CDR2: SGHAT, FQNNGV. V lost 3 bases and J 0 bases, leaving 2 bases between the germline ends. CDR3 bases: TGTGCCAGCAGCTTCACGAACACCGGGGAGCTGTTTTTT. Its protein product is CASSFTNTGELFF.

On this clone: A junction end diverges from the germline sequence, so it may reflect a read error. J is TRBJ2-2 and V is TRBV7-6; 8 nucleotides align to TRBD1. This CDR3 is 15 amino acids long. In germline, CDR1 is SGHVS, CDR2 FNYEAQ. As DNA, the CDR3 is TGTGCCAGCAGCTCGACAGGGGTAAACACCGGGGGGCTGTTTTTT. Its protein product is CASSSTGVNTGGLFF.

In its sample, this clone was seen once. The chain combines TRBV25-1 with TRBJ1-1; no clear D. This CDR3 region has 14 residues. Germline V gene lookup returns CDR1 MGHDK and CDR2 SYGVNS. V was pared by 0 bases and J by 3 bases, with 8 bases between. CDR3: CASSEYGQDTEAFF. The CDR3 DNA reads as TGTGCCAGCAGTGAATATGGGCAGGACACTGAAGCTTTCTTT.